The 14 T cell receptor beta chains below come from one sample, sequenced in a study of chemoradiotherapy in HPV16-positive cancers. Measured with immunoSEQ multiplex PCR; TCRdb has only the in-frame clones, and not every one. The repertoire holds about 14,000 clones, about 92% seen once, with about 4.5% in the top ten. The sequenced sample was tumor tissue, obtained from a patient who underwent chemoradiotherapy. The receptors shown here come from a human donor with HPV-associated anogenital cancer.

The chain is built from TRBV7-3 and TRBJ2-5, with unresolved D. In germline, CDR1 is SGHTA, CDR2 FQGTGA. This CDR3 contains 13 residues. Trimming stripped 1 base from V and 2 bases from J, with 5 bases between. The CDR3 protein is CASSLSIQETQYF. The CDR3 DNA follows: TGTGCCAGCAGCTTAAGTATTCAAGAGACCCAGTACTTC.

The chain has TRBV29-1 and TRBJ2-3; D uncertain. V was clipped by 4 bases and J by 0 bases, with 8 bases between them. Per the germline V gene, CDR1 is SQVTM and CDR2 is ANQGSEA. This CDR3 is 13 amino acids long. This CDR3 reads CSVGELSTDTQYF. CDR3 DNA sequence: TGCAGCGTTGGTGAGCTTAGCACAGATACGCAGTATTTT.

V gene TRBV11-3 combines with J gene TRBJ2-5; tentative D call: TRBD2 (5 bases). V was clipped by 1 base and J by 4 bases, with 7 bases between them. Germline CDR1 SGHNT, CDR2 YENEEA. The CDR3 spans 13 residues. CDR3 in amino acids: CASSLGLAETQYF. CDR3 coding DNA: TGTGCCAGCAGCTTAGGGCTAGCAGAGACCCAGTACTTC.

The chain recombines TRBV9 with TRBJ2-1; D tentatively fits TRBD1 or TRBD2 (7 bases each). The CDR3 is made up of 12 amino acids. Germline CDR1 and CDR2: SGDLS and YYNGEE. Trimming shortened V by 3 bases and J by 8 bases, and 9 bases separated the two germline ends. CDR3 protein: CASSAGGDEQFF. The CDR3 DNA reads TGTGCCAGCAGCGCAGGGGGGGATGAGCAGTTCTTC.

CDR3 nucleotides: TGTGCCAGCAGCTCGGGACTAGCGGGAGTATACGAGCAGTACTTC. Translating gives CASSSGLAGVYEQYF. The chain joins TRBV7-2 to TRBJ2-7; 14 bases are a match to TRBD2. Germline V gene lookup returns CDR1 SGHTA and CDR2 FQGNSA. Losses at the gene ends were 4 bases for V and 4 bases for J; bases not matched to a gene: 3. The CDR3 covers 15 residues.

This clone was counted once. J is TRBJ2-3 and V is TRBV6-1; 7 bases align to TRBD2. The germline V gene encodes CDR1 MNHNS and CDR2 SASEGT. The J segment lost 3 bases and the V segment lost 2 bases, leaving 29 bases of the junction unmatched. CDR3 length equals 23 residues. The CDR3 DNA reads as TGTGCCAGCAGTGAACGCCGAGTTCTTAGTGCGGGAGTCCACCGGCCGAAAACAGATACGCAGTATTTT. It translates to CASSERRVLSAGVHRPKTDTQYF.

The chain has TRBV5-4 and TRBJ1-4; 10 bases agree with TRBD1. Germline values: CDR1 SGHNT, CDR2 YYREEE (reference sequence). V lost 9 bases to trimming and J lost 7 bases; unmatched junction nucleotides: 6. The CDR3 has 13 amino acids. The CDR3 DNA is TGTGCCACCCGGGACAGGGGTAGTGAAAAACTGTTTTTT. This translates into CATRDRGSEKLFF. Supplemented by reference TRBV5-4 and TRBJ1-4, the full variable domain reads ETGVTQSPTHLIKTRGQQVTLRCSSQSGHNTVSWYQQALGQGPQFIFQYYREEENGRGNFPPRFSGLQFPNYSSELNVNALELDDSALYLCATRDRGSEKLFFGSGTQLSVL.

The chain is built from TRBV27 and TRBJ2-7; TRBD1 matches 8 bases. This CDR3 is 14 amino acids long. Germline V CDR1 and CDR2: MNHEY, SMNVEV (reference sequence). J lost 3 bases, V lost 6 bases, and 7 bases had no gene match. The CDR3 here is CASSRDRGYYEQYF. CDR3 DNA sequence: TGTGCCAGCAGCCGAGACAGGGGATACTACGAGCAGTACTTC.

This sequence joins TRBV4-2 and TRBJ2-2; D is possibly TRBD2 (7 bases). The CDR3 totals 17 residues. V lost 4 bases and J lost 5, with 20 bases in between. The germline V gene encodes CDR1 LGHNA and CDR2 YNFKEQ. Here the CDR3 reads CASSRVGGAAWTGELFF. The CDR3 bases are TGTGCCAGCAGCCGCGTGGGGGGGGCAGCTTGGACCGGGGAGCTGTTTTTT.

The count of this clone is one. The chain couples TRBV11-2 to TRBJ2-1; D remains unclear. The CDR3 contains 13 residues. Germline V CDR1 and CDR2: SGHAT, FQNNGV. Deletions cut 3 bases from V and 7 bases from J, with 10 bases between. CDR3 DNA sequence: TGTGCCAGCAGCTTTATTGGTGGAAATGAGCAGTTCTTC. Amino acid sequence: CASSFIGGNEQFF.

V gene TRBV4-2 combines with J gene TRBJ2-7, with D perhaps matching TRBD2 (6 bases). V shed 0 bases and J shed 0 bases, with 15 bases lying between them. Germline CDR1 is LGHNA and CDR2 is YNFKEQ. The CDR3 has 17 amino acids. The CDR3 loop is CASSQDRERAFSYEQYF. The CDR3 DNA reads TGTGCCAGCAGCCAAGATCGTGAGCGGGCGTTCTCCTACGAGCAGTACTTC.

The chain employs TRBV7-2 and TRBJ2-7; 7 bases are a match to TRBD1. Trimming cost V 5 bases and J 3 bases; bases outside gene matches: 4. Germline-derived CDR1 and CDR2 are SGHTA and FQGNSA. The CDR3 sequence is 13 residues long. In DNA, the CDR3 is TGTGCCAGCAGCCGGGACAGATTCTACGAGCAGTACTTC. It translates to CASSRDRFYEQYF.

The rearrangement links TRBV4-1 to TRBJ2-7; 10 bases are shared with TRBD1. CDR3 size: 14 residues. CDR1 is MGHRA and CDR2 is YSYEKL in the germline V gene. The J segment lost 3 bases and the V segment lost 4 bases, leaving 3 bases of the junction unmatched. The CDR3 loop reads CASSRGQGDYEQYF. CDR3 coding DNA: TGCGCCAGCAGCCGCGGACAGGGGGACTACGAGCAGTACTTC.

The chain couples TRBV6-5 to TRBJ1-2; 9 bases map to TRBD1. V trimming: 6 bases; J trimming: 8 bases; junction bases outside the gene matches: 7. Germline V lookup: CDR1 MNHEY, CDR2 SVGAGI. The length of the CDR3 is 13 residues. Here the CDR3 DNA reads TGTGCCAGCAGACCCGGGACAGGGAACGGCTACACCTTC. Amino acid sequence: CASRPGTGNGYTF.